A single sample is the source of the 18 T cell receptor beta chains below, sequenced in a study of vaccination effects on CD4 cells after COVID-19. The antigens these receptors bind are not known. Libraries were prepared by immunoSEQ multiplex PCR; TCRdb keeps only in-frame clonotypes and omits some of them. The data contain 50,000 to 60,000 clones, roughly 80% of them seen just once; the ten biggest clones take up 3% to 3.5%. The culture ran for roughly ten days before CD4+ T cells were isolated. Sequenced material: CD4+ T cells from PBMCs cultured without peptide, taken before COVID-19 vaccination. Source of these receptors: a human donor who received a COVID-19 vaccine.

V is TRBV7-3 and J is TRBJ2-3; no clear D gene. This CDR3 contains 15 residues. The ends were cut back, 4 bases at V and 3 bases at J, with 14 bases in the middle. Germline CDR1 reads SGHTA; CDR2 reads FQGTGA. CDR3 nucleotides: TGTGCCAGCAGCTCTTGGGGTCTGAAGACAGATACGCAGTATTTT. The encoded protein is CASSSWGLKTDTQYF.

The CDR3, as DNA: TGCGCCAGCAGCTTGGGGTACGGCACAGATACGCAGTATTTT. It is translated as CASSLGYGTDTQYF. This chain joins TRBV5-1 and TRBJ2-3; D is undetermined. The CDR3 is 14 residues long. V lost 0 bases, J lost 1 base, and 6 bases lay in between. Germline CDR1 SGHRS, CDR2 YFSETQ. The full variable domain, rest sourced from reference TRBV5-1 and TRBJ2-3, is KAGVTQTPRYLIKTRGQQVTLSCSPISGHRSVSWYQQTPGQGLQFLFEYFSETQRNKGNFPGRFSGRQFSNSRSEMNVSTLELGDSALYLCASSLGYGTDTQYFGPGTRLTVL.

The rearrangement joins TRBV7-8 to TRBJ2-4; D not certain. Looked up from germline, CDR1 is SGHVS and CDR2 is FQNEAQ. The CDR3 is made up of 15 amino acids. V was shortened by 1 base and J by 1 base, with 8 bases between the two germline ends. The CDR3, as DNA: TGTGCCAGCAGCTTAGACGGTCGCGCCAAAAACATTCAGTACTTC. Amino acids: CASSLDGRAKNIQYF.

The rearrangement uses TRBV5-6 and TRBJ2-5; D may be TRBD1 (5 bases). CDR3 length: 13 amino acids. Germline lookup yields CDR1 SGHDT and CDR2 YYEEEE. V was shortened by 5 bases and J by 1 base, with 9 bases between the two germline ends. CDR3 bases: TGTGCCAGCAGTGCCGACAGCCAAGAGACCCAGTACTTC. Translating it yields CASSADSQETQYF.

The chain links TRBV7-6 to TRBJ2-2; 8 nucleotides align to TRBD1. Germline V gene lookup returns CDR1 SGHVS and CDR2 FNYEAQ. CDR3 length: 16 residues. V lost 1 base, J lost 0 bases, and 1 base stayed unmatched. The CDR3 loop is CASSLGQGTNTGELFF. DNA of the CDR3: TGTGCCAGCAGCTTAGGACAGGGGACGAACACCGGGGAGCTGTTTTTT.

The rearrangement joins TRBV7-2 to TRBJ1-1, with D perhaps matching TRBD1 (5 bases). The CDR3 runs 13 residues. CDR1 and CDR2 (germline): SGHTA, FQGNSA. The V end was cut by 2 bases, the J end by 4 bases, with 8 bases between. CDR3 bases: TGTGCCAGCAGCTTACAGGGTTTCACTGAAGCTTTCTTT. It translates to CASSLQGFTEAFF.

The chain employs TRBV5-5 and TRBJ2-5; 9 bases are shared with TRBD2. The germline gives CDR1 SGHKS, CDR2 YYEKEE (reference sequence). This CDR3 comprises 16 residues. With 2 bases clipped from V and 6 bases from J, the junction kept 11 bases outside the gene matches. CDR3: CASSLGGGGLVKTQYF. The DNA for the CDR3 is TGTGCCAGCAGCTTAGGCGGGGGGGGTCTTGTGAAGACCCAGTACTTC.

The rearrangement joins TRBV12-2 to TRBJ2-3; the table assigns TRBD2, which was not confirmed against the DNA. TRBV12-2 constitutes a pseudogene. The CDR3 has 18 residues. The CDR3 is CASRPEGRRGPSTDTQYF. The DNA for the CDR3 is TGTGCAAGTCGCCCTGAGGGTCGGCGGGGACCTAGCACAGATACGCAGTATTTT.

This chain uses TRBV30 with TRBJ2-3; D is undetermined. Trimming took off 1 base at V and 5 bases at J, with 4 bases between the two ends. The CDR3 loop spans 11 amino acids. Per germline, CDR1 GTSNPN and CDR2 SVGIG (reference sequence). As DNA, the CDR3 is TGTGCCTGGAGTGATGTAGATACGCAGTATTTT. It is translated as CAWSDVDTQYF.

This chain links TRBV7-8 with TRBJ2-3; D is unclear. CDR1 is SGHVS, CDR2 FQNEAQ, per germline. The CDR3 contains 16 residues. The V gene lost 1 base and the J gene lost 0 bases, with 11 bases spanning the gap. CDR3 nucleotides: TGTGCCAGCAGCTTAGTGCCGGACGGCAGCACAGATACGCAGTATTTT. Its translation is CASSLVPDGSTDTQYF.

The V gene is TRBV6-2 or TRBV6-3, the J gene TRBJ2-7; perhaps TRBD1 as D (5 bases). V lost 2 bases and J lost 1, with 12 bases in between. The CDR3 sequence is 15 residues long. The V gene's germline CDR1 is MNHEY and CDR2 SVGEGT. This CDR3 is CASSYGAGHSYEQYV. DNA for the CDR3: TGTGCCAGCAGTTACGGGGCAGGACATTCCTACGAGCAGTACGTC.

This clone was recorded a few times. The rearrangement joins TRBV5-1 to TRBJ1-5; a possible D gene is TRBD1 (6 bases). V shed 3 bases and J shed 2 bases, with 9 bases lying between them. Germline V gene lookup returns CDR1 SGHRS and CDR2 YFSETQ. The CDR3 consists of 14 residues. For the CDR3, the DNA is TGCGCCAGCAGCTATGCAGGGGGCAATCAGCCCCAGCATTTT. Translating gives CASSYAGGNQPQHF.

The rearrangement joins TRBV5-1 to TRBJ1-1, with a possible D match to TRBD1 (5 bases). Germline-derived CDR1 and CDR2 are SGHRS and YFSETQ. The CDR3 runs 17 residues. V was clipped by 0 bases and J by 5 bases, with 20 bases between them. The chain's CDR3 is CASSLAMGAGRATEAFF. The CDR3 DNA reads as TGCGCCAGCAGCTTGGCCATGGGCGCAGGGAGAGCAACTGAAGCTTTCTTT. Looking up the rest from reference TRBV5-1 and TRBJ1-1 gives the full variable domain: KAGVTQTPRYLIKTRGQQVTLSCSPISGHRSVSWYQQTPGQGLQFLFEYFSETQRNKGNFPGRFSGRQFSNSRSEMNVSTLELGDSALYLCASSLAMGAGRATEAFFGQGTRLTVV.

This chain uses TRBV5-4 with TRBJ2-3; 8 positions match TRBD2. The CDR3 is 15 residues long. Germline CDR1 and CDR2: SGHNT and YYREEE (reference sequence). J was trimmed by 4 bases and V by 1 base; bases with no gene match: 5. CDR3 protein: CASSLSGGRPDTQYF. CDR3 nucleotide sequence: TGTGCCAGCAGCTTGTCGGGGGGGAGGCCAGATACGCAGTATTTT. The entire variable domain, with the rest obtained from reference TRBV5-4 and TRBJ2-3, is as follows: ETGVTQSPTHLIKTRGQQVTLRCSSQSGHNTVSWYQQALGQGPQFIFQYYREEENGRGNFPPRFSGLQFPNYSSELNVNALELDDSALYLCASSLSGGRPDTQYFGPGTRLTVL.

The V call is TRBV19, the J call TRBJ1-2, with 9 bases fitting TRBD1. Germline-derived CDR1 and CDR2 are LNHDA and SQIVND (reference sequence). This CDR3 is 15 amino acids long. Unmatched junction bases numbered 13, after V lost 6 bases and J lost 8 bases. The CDR3 protein is CASRRDRDWRRGYTF. The CDR3 DNA sequence: TGTGCCAGTAGGAGGGACAGGGACTGGCGGCGGGGCTACACCTTC.

The chain couples TRBV7-2 to TRBJ1-5, with unresolved D. The CDR3 runs to 13 residues. The germline gives CDR1 SGHTA, CDR2 FQGNSA. V lost 5 bases to trimming and J lost 3 bases, with 8 bases between them. CDR3 in amino acids: CASSLNYNQPQHF. The CDR3 bases are TGTGCCAGCAGCCTAAACTACAATCAGCCCCAGCATTTT.

This sequence joins TRBV18 and TRBJ1-4; possible D gene TRBD1, 5 bases. Germline CDR1 KGHSH, CDR2 LQKENI. Trimming took 4 bases from V and 8 from J, leaving 17 bases between them. The CDR3 loop spans 15 amino acids. The CDR3 protein is CASSLNPGPGEKLFF. The DNA of the CDR3 is TGTGCCAGCTCACTAAATCCGGGGCCGGGGGAAAAACTGTTTTTT. Full variable domain (missing parts from reference TRBV18 and TRBJ1-4): NAGVMQNPRHLVRRRGQEARLRCSPMKGHSHVYWYRQLPEEGLKFMVYLQKENIIDESGMPKERFSAEFPKEGPSILRIQQVVRGDSAAYFCASSLNPGPGEKLFFGSGTQLSVL.

The genes are TRBV7-9 and TRBJ2-7; a possible D gene is TRBD2 (6 bases). Looked up from germline, CDR1 is SEHNR and CDR2 is FQNEAQ (reference sequence). Trimming stripped 7 bases from V and 5 bases from J, with 21 bases between. The CDR3 is 15 residues long. CDR3 coding DNA: TGTGCCAGCACCTTGGGAGGTCACAAAGGGGACGAGCAGTACGTC. Translating gives CASTLGGHKGDEQYV.